A selection of T cell receptor beta chains follows, all from one sample in a study of T-cell reconstitution after alpha-beta-depleted transplantation in children. TCRdb re-derived calls from the PCR reads in MiXCR, one entry per CDR3 protein. This table has about 540,000 distinct CDR3 sequences, approximately 20% appearing once. The source material was PBMCs from the stem cell graft donor, sampled from the stem cell graft. The source of these receptors is a human donor who donated a stem cell graft to a child with acute lymphoblastic leukemia. Each CDR3 is given with its conserved first and last residue. The D gene is left open where the match is weak. Some rows mark clone size as missing; the rest say once, few, many or name a class of expanded clone.

size,J,V,D,CDR3,DNA
.,TRBJ2-2,TRBV6-1,TRBD1,CASSQGTGGLNTGELFF,TGTGCCAGCAGTCAGGGTACAGGGGGGTTAAACACCGGGGAGCTGTTTTTT
few,TRBJ2-1,TRBV3-1,.,CASSQTTVLYNEQFF,TGTGCCAGCAGCCAAACGACTGTGCTCTACAATGAGCAGTTCTTC
few,TRBJ2-7,TRBV27,.,CASSFLQGPYEQYF,TGTGCCAGCAGTTTTTTACAGGGCCCCTACGAGCAGTACTTC
few,TRBJ2-4,TRBV4-1,TRBD2,CASSPPTSSGRGFGGSKNIQYF,TGCGCCAGCAGCCCCCCGACCTCTAGCGGGAGGGGTTTCGGGGGGTCCAAAAACATTCAGTACTTC
few,TRBJ1-1,TRBV5-1,TRBD1,CASSLDRGQVNTEAFF,TGCGCCAGCAGCTTAGACAGGGGGCAGGTGAACACTGAAGCTTTCTTT
many,TRBJ2-3,TRBV9,TRBD1,CASSVGETSTGWFTDTQYF,TGTGCCAGCAGCGTTGGGGAAACGTCGACAGGGTGGTTCACAGATACGCAGTATTTT
few,TRBJ2-1,TRBV5-1,.,CASSLGTYTGEQFF,TGCGCCAGCAGCTTGGGAACCTATACGGGAGAGCAGTTCTTC
few,TRBJ2-2,TRBV27,TRBD2,CASSLGLAGDTGELFF,TGTGCCAGCAGTCTTGGACTAGCGGGAGACACCGGGGAGCTGTTTTTT
.,TRBJ2-5,TRBV11-2,.,CASSQGYETQYF,TGTGCCAGCAGCCAAGGCTACGAGACCCAGTACTTC
few,TRBJ1-2,TRBV7-8,TRBD1,CASSLAGTAYGYTF,TGTGCCAGCAGCTTAGCTGGGACAGCCTATGGCTACACCTTC
few,TRBJ1-5,TRBV29-1,.,CSVRTDGGNQPQHF,TGCAGCGTCAGGACCGATGGTGGGAATCAGCCCCAGCATTTT
.,TRBJ1-5,TRBV19,TRBD1,CASRAQGANQPQHF,TGTGCCAGTAGAGCACAGGGGGCGAATCAGCCCCAGCATTTT
few,TRBJ2-1,TRBV5-1,TRBD1,CASSWDRHYEQFF,TGCGCCAGCAGCTGGGACAGGCACTATGAGCAGTTCTTC
few,TRBJ2-7,TRBV20-1,.,CSALKGDSYEQYF,TGCAGTGCCCTAAAGGGGGACTCCTACGAGCAGTACTTC
.,TRBJ2-7,TRBV12-3/TRBV12-4,TRBD1,CASSAGTGDYF,TGTGCCAGCAGTGCCGGGACAGGGGACTACTTC
.,TRBJ1-1,TRBV6-5,.,CASSSSRVGGTEAFF,TGTGCCAGCAGCTCGAGCAGGGTAGGGGGGACTGAAGCTTTCTTT
.,TRBJ1-2,TRBV4-1,.,CASSYPGSNYGYTF,TGCGCCAGCAGCTACCCGGGGTCAAACTATGGCTACACCTTC